The present T cell receptor (beta chain) was sequenced within a study of blood T cell repertoires in COVID-19. V was shortened by 5 bases and J by 4 bases, with 18 bases between the two germline ends. Germline V gene sequence: CDR1 MNHEY, CDR2 SMNVEV (reference sequence). The CDR3 is 15 residues long. Assay used: immunoSEQ multiplex PCR; TCRdb lists only in-frame clones, some missing. Counted here are about 150,000 clones, about 87% occurring once; the ten biggest clones make up 2.5% to 3%. This rearrangement joins TRBV27 to TRBJ2-7, with D unclear. The receptor comes from a human donor with COVID-19, enrolled during active disease. The donor label of this sample is uncertain. Specimen: peripheral blood. CDR3 DNA sequence: TGTGCCAGCAGTCACACACCAAACCCTTATTACGAGCAGTACTTC. This gives the protein CASSHTPNPYYEQYF.